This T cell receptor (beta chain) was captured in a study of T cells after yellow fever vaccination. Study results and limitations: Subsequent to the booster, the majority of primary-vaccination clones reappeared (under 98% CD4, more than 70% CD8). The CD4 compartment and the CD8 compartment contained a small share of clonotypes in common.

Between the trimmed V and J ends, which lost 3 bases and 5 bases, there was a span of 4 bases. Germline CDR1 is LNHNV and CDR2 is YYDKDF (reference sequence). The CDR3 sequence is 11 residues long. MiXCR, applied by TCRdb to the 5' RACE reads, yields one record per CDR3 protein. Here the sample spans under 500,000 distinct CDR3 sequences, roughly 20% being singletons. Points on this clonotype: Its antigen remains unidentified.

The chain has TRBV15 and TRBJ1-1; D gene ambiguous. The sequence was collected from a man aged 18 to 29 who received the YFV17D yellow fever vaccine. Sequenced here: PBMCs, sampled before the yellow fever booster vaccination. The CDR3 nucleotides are TGTGCCACCAGCAGTTCGACTGAAGCTTTCTTT. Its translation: CATSSSTEAFF.